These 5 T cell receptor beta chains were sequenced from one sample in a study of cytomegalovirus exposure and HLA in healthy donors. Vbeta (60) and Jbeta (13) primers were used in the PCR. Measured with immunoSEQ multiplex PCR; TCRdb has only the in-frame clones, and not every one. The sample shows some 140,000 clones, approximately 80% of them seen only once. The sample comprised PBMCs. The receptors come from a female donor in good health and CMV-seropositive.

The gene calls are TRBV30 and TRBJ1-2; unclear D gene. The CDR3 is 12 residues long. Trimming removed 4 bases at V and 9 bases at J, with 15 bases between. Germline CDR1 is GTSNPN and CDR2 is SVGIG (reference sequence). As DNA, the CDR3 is TGTGCCTGGACACGGGAGAGCATTCGCTACACCTTC. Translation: CAWTRESIRYTF.

CDR3 residues: CASSVTGMNTEAFF. The CDR3 DNA reads as TGCGCCAGCAGCGTTACAGGGATGAACACTGAAGCTTTCTTT. The V and J genes are TRBV5-1 and TRBJ1-1; maybe TRBD1 (6 bases). Germline values: CDR1 SGHRS, CDR2 YFSETQ. V was shortened by 4 bases and J by 0 bases, with 10 bases between the two germline ends. This CDR3 contains 14 residues.

Here the CDR3 reads CASSELAVSYNEQFF. The CDR3 coding sequence is TGCGCCAGCAGTGAATTAGCGGTGTCCTACAATGAGCAGTTCTTC. The gene calls are TRBV10-2 and TRBJ2-1; the D gene is possibly TRBD2 (6 bases). Germline values: CDR1 WSHSY, CDR2 SAAADI. V lost 3 bases, J lost 1 base, and 10 bases lay in between. The CDR3 length is 15 residues.

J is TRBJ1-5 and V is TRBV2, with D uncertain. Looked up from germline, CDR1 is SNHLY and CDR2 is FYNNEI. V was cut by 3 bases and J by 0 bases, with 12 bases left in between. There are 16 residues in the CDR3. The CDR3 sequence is CASSDSSGNSNQPQHF. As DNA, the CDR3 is TGTGCCAGCAGTGACAGTTCAGGTAATAGCAATCAGCCCCAGCATTTT. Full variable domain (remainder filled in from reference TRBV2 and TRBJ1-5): EPEVTQTPSHQVTQMGQEVILRCVPISNHLYFYWYRQILGQKVEFLVSFYNNEISEKSEIFDDQFSVERPDGSNFTLKIRSTKLEDSAMYFCASSDSSGNSNQPQHFGDGTRLSIL.

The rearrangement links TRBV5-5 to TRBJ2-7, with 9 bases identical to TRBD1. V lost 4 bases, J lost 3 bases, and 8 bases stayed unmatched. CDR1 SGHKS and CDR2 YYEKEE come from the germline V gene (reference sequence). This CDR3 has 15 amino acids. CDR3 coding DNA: TGTGCCAGCAGCGAGGGACAGGGTTCCCACTACGAGCAGTACTTC. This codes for CASSEGQGSHYEQYF.